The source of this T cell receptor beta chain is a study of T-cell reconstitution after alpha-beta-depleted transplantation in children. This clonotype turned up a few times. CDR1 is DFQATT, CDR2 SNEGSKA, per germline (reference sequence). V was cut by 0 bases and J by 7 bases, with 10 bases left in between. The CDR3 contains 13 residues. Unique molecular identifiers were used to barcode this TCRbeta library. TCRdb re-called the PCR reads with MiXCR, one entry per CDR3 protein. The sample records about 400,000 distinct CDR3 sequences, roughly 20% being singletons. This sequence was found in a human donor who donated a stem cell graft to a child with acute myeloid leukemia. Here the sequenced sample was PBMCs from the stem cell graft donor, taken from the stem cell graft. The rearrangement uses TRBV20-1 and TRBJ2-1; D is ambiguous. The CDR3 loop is CSARDGGENEQFF. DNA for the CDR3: TGCAGTGCTAGAGACGGTGGAGAAAATGAGCAGTTCTTC.